This T cell receptor beta chain was identified in a study of blood T cell repertoires in COVID-19. Study details: Acute and convalescent COVID-19 specimens originated in the United States, Italy and Spain. PBMCs, B-cell-depleted T cells, or T cells were the source of the cDNA or gDNA that made up the material.

Trimming at V came to 3 bases and at J to 6 bases, leaving 3 bases not matched to a gene. The CDR3 extends over 14 amino acids. The germline V gene has CDR1 SGHNT and CDR2 YYREEE (reference sequence). Authors' methods: By means of reference gene primer amplification, nucleated cell counts were estimated. TCRdb's copy holds only in-frame clones and misses some; the assay was immunoSEQ multiplex PCR. V and J calls and clone size are copied from that table; D and trimming were computed from the DNA. The table shows roughly 38,000 clones, with about 86% occurring only once. This clone was counted once. The origin of this receptor is a man between 65 and 79 years old with acute or convalescent COVID-19. This sequence joins TRBV5-4 and TRBJ2-3; 11 positions match TRBD1. The sample taken for sequencing was peripheral blood. The CDR3 DNA reads as TGTGCCAGCAGCTCCGGACAGGGGGCCGATACGCAGTATTTT. Translation gives CASSSGQGADTQYF.